This T cell receptor beta chain was profiled in a study of breast tumors, draining lymph nodes, adjacent tissues. TCRdb redid the calling of the multiplex PCR reads with MiXCR, one entry per CDR3 protein. The sample consists of about 100,000 distinct CDR3 sequences, less than 25% of them appearing once. This clonotype was seen ten or more times. The antigen remains undetermined. The CDR3 totals 13 residues. Germline CDR1 reads LGHDT; CDR2 reads YNNKEL (reference sequence). Trimming took off 3 bases at V and 4 bases at J, with 9 bases between the two ends. Whole-study results and caveats: Luminal-like breast cancer showed significantly greater tumor-nontumor repertoire similarity than basal-like breast cancer did. Tumor T cell lymph node origin was a supported hypothesis, not proven.

The lymph nodes were axillary draining lymph nodes from breast cancer patients. The sequenced sample consisted of axillary lymph node tissue. The chain carries TRBV3-1 and TRBJ1-2; D gene uncertain. The receptor comes from a female donor with breast cancer. Some clones in this sample may be carry-over from other donors' samples. The CDR3 coding sequence is TGTGCCAGCAGCCAGCGACAAGGCTATGGCTACACCTTC. It is translated as CASSQRQGYGYTF.